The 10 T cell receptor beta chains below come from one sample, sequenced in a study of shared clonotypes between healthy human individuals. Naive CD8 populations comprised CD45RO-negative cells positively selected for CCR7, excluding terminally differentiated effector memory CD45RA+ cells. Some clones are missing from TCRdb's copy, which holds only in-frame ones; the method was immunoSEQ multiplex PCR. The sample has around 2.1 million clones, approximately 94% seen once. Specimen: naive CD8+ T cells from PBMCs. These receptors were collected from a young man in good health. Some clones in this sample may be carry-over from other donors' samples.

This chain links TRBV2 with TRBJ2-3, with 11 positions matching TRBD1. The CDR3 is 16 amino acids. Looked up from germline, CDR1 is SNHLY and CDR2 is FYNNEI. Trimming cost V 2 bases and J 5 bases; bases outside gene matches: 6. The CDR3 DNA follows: TGTGCCAGCAGTGAATCAGGGACAGGGGGTTTAGATACGCAGTATTTT. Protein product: CASSESGTGGLDTQYF. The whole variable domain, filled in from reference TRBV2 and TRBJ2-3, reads EPEVTQTPSHQVTQMGQEVILRCVPISNHLYFYWYRQILGQKVEFLVSFYNNEISEKSEIFDDQFSVERPDGSNFTLKIRSTKLEDSAMYFCASSESGTGGLDTQYFGPGTRLTVL.

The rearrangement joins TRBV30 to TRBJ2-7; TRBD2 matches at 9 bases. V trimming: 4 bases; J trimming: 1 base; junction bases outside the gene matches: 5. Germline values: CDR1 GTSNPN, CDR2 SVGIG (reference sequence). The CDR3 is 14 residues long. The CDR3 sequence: CAWTSGIVSYEQYF. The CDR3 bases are TGTGCCTGGACTAGCGGGATCGTTTCCTACGAGCAGTACTTC. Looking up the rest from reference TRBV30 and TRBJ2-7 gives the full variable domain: SQTIHQWPATLVQPVGSPLSLECTVEGTSNPNLYWYRQAAGRGLQLLFYSVGIGQISSEVPQNLSASRPQDRQFILSSKKLLLSDSGFYLCAWTSGIVSYEQYFGPGTRLTVT.

The CDR3 DNA is TGTGCCAGCAGCTTCCACTCTCGACTGTACGAGCAGTACTTC. The encoded protein is CASSFHSRLYEQYF. V usage is TRBV7-2 and J usage is TRBJ2-7; D unresolved. Germline lookup yields CDR1 SGHTA and CDR2 FQGNSA. The CDR3 contains 14 residues. The V end lost 3 bases, the J end lost 4 bases, and 13 bases lay between the germline ends.

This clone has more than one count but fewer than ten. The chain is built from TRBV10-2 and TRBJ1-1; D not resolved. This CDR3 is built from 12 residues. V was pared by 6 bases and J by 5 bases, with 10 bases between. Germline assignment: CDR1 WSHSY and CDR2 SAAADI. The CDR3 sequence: CASRDGATEAFF. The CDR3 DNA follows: TGCGCCAGCAGGGACGGTGCGACTGAAGCTTTCTTT.

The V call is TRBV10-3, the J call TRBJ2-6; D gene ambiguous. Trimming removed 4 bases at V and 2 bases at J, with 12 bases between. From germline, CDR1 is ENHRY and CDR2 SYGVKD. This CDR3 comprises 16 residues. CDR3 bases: TGTGCCATCAGTGTCCCCCGAGTAGCTGGGGCCAACGTCCTGACTTTC. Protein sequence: CAISVPRVAGANVLTF.

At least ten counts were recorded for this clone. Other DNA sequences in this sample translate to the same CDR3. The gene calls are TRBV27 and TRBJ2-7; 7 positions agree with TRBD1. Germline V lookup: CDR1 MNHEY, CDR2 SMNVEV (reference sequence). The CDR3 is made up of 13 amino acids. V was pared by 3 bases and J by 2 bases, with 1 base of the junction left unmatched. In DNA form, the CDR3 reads TGTGCCAGCAGTTTGGGACAGACCTACGAGCAGTACTTC. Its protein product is CASSLGQTYEQYF.

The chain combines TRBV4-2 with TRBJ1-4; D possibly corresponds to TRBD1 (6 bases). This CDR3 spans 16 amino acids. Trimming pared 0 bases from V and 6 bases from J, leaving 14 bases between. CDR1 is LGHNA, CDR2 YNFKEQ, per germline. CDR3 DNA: TGTGCCAGCAGCCAAGATAAGGAGGGGGAGGATGAAAAACTGTTTTTT. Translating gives CASSQDKEGEDEKLFF.

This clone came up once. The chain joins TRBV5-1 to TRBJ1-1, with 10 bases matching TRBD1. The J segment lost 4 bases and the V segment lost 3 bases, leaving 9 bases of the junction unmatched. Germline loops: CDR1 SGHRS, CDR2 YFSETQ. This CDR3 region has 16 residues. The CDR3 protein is CASSSERQGATTEAFF. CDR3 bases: TGCGCCAGCAGCTCAGAAAGACAGGGGGCGACCACTGAAGCTTTCTTT.

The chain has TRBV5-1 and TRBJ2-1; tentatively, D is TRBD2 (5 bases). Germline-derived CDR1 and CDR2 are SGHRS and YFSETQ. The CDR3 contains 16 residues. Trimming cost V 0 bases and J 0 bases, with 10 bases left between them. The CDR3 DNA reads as TGCGCCAGCAGCTTGGGGGCGGGTTTCTCCTACAATGAGCAGTTCTTC. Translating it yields CASSLGAGFSYNEQFF.

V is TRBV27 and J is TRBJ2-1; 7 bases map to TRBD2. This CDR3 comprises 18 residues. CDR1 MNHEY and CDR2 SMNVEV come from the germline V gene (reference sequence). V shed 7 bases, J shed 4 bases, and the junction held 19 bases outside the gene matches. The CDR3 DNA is TGTGCCAGCACGCTGGGGAGGGAGGGCTGGGCTTGGTACAATGAGCAGTTCTTC. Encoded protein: CASTLGREGWAWYNEQFF.